The rows below give T cell receptor beta chains drawn from one sample of a study of a mutant IDH1 vaccine in newly diagnosed glioma. Data came from immunoSEQ multiplex PCR; TCRdb stores just in-frame clones and leaves some out. The data show 34,000 or so clones, roughly three quarters seen once. Their recognized antigens are unknown. This material consisted of PBMCs, taken from a glioma patient whose treatment included an IDH1 peptide vaccine. The receptors derive from a woman in her thirties or forties with glioma. The CDR3 runs from the conserved cysteine through the conserved F or W. Each record gives: J gene, V gene, CDR3 length, CDR3 protein.

TRBJ2-3 | TRBV10-3 | 16 | CAISDGGNSSTDTQYF
TRBJ2-7 | TRBV6-1 | 13 | CASSEADLVGQYF
TRBJ2-3 | TRBV12-5 | 16 | CASGTTQVSGTDTQYF
TRBJ1-6 | TRBV6-5 | 16 | CASSSATDRVNSPLHF
TRBJ1-5 | TRBV30 | 13 | CAWSGDSNQPQHF
TRBJ1-4 | TRBV4-1 | 12 | CASSPNKEKLFF
TRBJ1-2 | TRBV7-6 | 13 | CASSLRRNYGYTF
TRBJ2-7 | TRBV5-6 | 16 | CASSLATSGSAYEQYF
TRBJ2-2 | TRBV27 | 16 | CASSLHGTSNTGELFF
TRBJ1-6 | TRBV6-4 | 15 | CASSATDSYNSPLHF
TRBJ1-6 | TRBV6-4 | 14 | CASNRTDYNSPLHF
TRBJ2-5 | TRBV18 | 12 | CASSPTPETQYF
TRBJ2-3 | TRBV6-4 | 15 | CASSLDGTSTDTQYF
TRBJ1-6 | TRBV18 | 15 | CASSTKTGLSSPLHF
TRBJ2-7 | TRBV6-4 | 15 | CASSESGQGAHEQYF